This T cell receptor (beta chain) is drawn from a study of T cells after yellow fever vaccination. This CDR3 spans 14 amino acids. The germline CDR1 and CDR2 sequences are MGHRA and YSYEKL. V lost 0 bases, J lost 0 bases, and 4 bases lay in between. Each CDR3 protein gets one entry after TCRdb re-called the 5' RACE reads with MiXCR. Among some 350,000 distinct CDR3 sequences, roughly 3.9% were seen once, and the ten largest hold approximately 23%. This clonotype was counted ten times or more. This clonotype was obtained from a young man who received the YFV17D yellow fever vaccine. The specimen comprised PBMCs, sampled 5 days after the yellow fever booster vaccination. The genes are TRBV4-1 and TRBJ2-3; D is unresolved. This CDR3 is CASSQDLSTDTQYF. CDR3 DNA sequence: TGCGCCAGCAGCCAAGATTTGAGCACAGATACGCAGTATTTT.